One and the same sample provided the 5 T cell receptor beta chains below, sequenced in a study of T cell responses to AZD1222 COVID-19 vaccine. Profiling relied on immunoSEQ multiplex PCR, and the TCRdb table lists in-frame clones only, not all of them. The sample has some 180,000 clones, 90% to 95% seen once. The specimen comprised peripheral blood, sampled 28 days after the second dose of the MenACWY control vaccine. These receptors were taken from an adult who received the MenACWY meningococcal vaccine as a control.

There are a few counts of this clone. The chain couples TRBV5-1 to TRBJ2-7; D remains unclear. The CDR3 length is 16 residues. The germline V gene encodes CDR1 SGHRS and CDR2 YFSETQ. Trimming cost V 3 bases and J 0 bases, with 16 bases left between them. CDR3 in amino acids: CASSWSGRPYSYEQYF. The CDR3, as DNA: TGCGCCAGCAGCTGGTCCGGGCGGCCGTACTCCTACGAGCAGTACTTC.

The CDR3 loop reads CASSYSEGARTDTQYF. The CDR3 coding sequence is TGTGCCAGCAGTTACTCGGAGGGGGCCCGCACAGATACGCAGTATTTT. V and J are TRBV6-5 and TRBJ2-3; D might be TRBD1 (7 bases). Germline lookup yields CDR1 MNHEY and CDR2 SVGAGI. Trimming pared 0 bases from V and 1 base from J, leaving 11 bases between. The CDR3 is made up of 16 amino acids.

The J gene is TRBJ1-3, the V gene TRBV30; the D gene is possibly TRBD1 (5 bases). This CDR3 is 14 amino acids long. The V end was cut by 2 bases, the J end by 4 bases, with 12 bases between. CDR1 GTSNPN and CDR2 SVGIG come from the germline V gene (reference sequence). DNA for the CDR3: TGTGCCTGGAGTCAGGGCTCGCTGGGAAACACCATATATTTT. Translation gives CAWSQGSLGNTIYF. Full variable domain (outside the CDR3, taken from reference TRBV30 and TRBJ1-3): SQTIHQWPATLVQPVGSPLSLECTVEGTSNPNLYWYRQAAGRGLQLLFYSVGIGQISSEVPQNLSASRPQDRQFILSSKKLLLSDSGFYLCAWSQGSLGNTIYFGEGSWLTVV.

The chain couples TRBV7-2 to TRBJ1-2, with a possible D match to TRBD1 (6 bases). Germline V gene data show CDR1 as SGHTA and CDR2 as FQGNSA. The length of the CDR3 is 15 residues. V was shortened by 1 base and J by 1 base, with 10 bases between the two germline ends. CDR3 nucleotides: TGTGCCAGCAGCTTAGGGGGGGCGCTTAACTATGGCTACACCTTC. Protein: CASSLGGALNYGYTF.

V is TRBV6-1 and J is TRBJ1-2; TRBD1 might be the D (5 bases). From germline, CDR1 is MNHNS and CDR2 SASEGT. The length of the CDR3 is 13 residues. Trimming stripped 5 bases from V and 7 bases from J, with 14 bases between. The CDR3 DNA is TGTGCCAGCAGTTATGGGACCACGAGTGGCTACACCTTC. Encoded protein: CASSYGTTSGYTF.